The T cell receptor beta chain described here comes from a study of control samples from healthy donors and cancer patients. V dropped 6 bases and J dropped 3 bases, with 12 bases sitting between them. This CDR3 has 13 residues. Libraries were prepared by immunoSEQ multiplex PCR; TCRdb keeps only in-frame clonotypes and omits some of them. The sample lists approximately 160,000 clones; just over 90% were seen once. Material: blood. This clonotype was obtained from a woman aged 60-75 years in good health. The chain uses TRBV12-3 or TRBV12-4 and TRBJ2-7; D gene unclear. CDR3 in DNA: TGTGCCAGCAGAAACCGACACGTCTACGAGCAGTACTTC. The encoded protein is CASRNRHVYEQYF.